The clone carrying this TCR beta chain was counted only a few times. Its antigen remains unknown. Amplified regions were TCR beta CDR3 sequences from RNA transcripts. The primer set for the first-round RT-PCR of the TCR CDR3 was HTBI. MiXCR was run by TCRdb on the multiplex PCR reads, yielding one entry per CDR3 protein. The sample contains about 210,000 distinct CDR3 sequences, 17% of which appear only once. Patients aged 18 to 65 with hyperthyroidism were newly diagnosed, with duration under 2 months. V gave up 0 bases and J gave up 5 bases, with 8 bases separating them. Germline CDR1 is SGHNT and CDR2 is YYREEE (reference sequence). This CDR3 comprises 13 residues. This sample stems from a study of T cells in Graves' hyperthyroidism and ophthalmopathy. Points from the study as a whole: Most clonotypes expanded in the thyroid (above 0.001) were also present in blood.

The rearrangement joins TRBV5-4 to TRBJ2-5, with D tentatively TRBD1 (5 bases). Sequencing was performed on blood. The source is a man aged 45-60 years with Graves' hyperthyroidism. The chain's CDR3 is CASSLGGPETQYF. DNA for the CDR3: TGTGCCAGCAGCTTGGGGGGCCCGGAGACCCAGTACTTC.